This TCR beta chain is from a study of blood T cell repertoires in COVID-19. Study at large: Acute and convalescent COVID-19 samples came from the United States, Italy and Spain. Sources were T cells, B-cell-depleted T cells, or PBMCs; the material itself was cDNA or gDNA.

Germline-derived CDR1 and CDR2 are LNHDA and SQIVND (reference sequence). This CDR3 spans 16 amino acids. Trimming took 6 bases from V and 4 from J; bases not matched to a gene: 3. This clone came up once. Sequenced by immunoSEQ multiplex PCR; TCRdb stores in-frame clones only, minus some. Here the sample spans around 70,000 clones, roughly 80% being singletons. The sequencing input was peripheral blood. The source is a woman at least 80 years old with active or convalescent COVID-19. V gene TRBV19 combines with J gene TRBJ2-2; 15 positions match TRBD2. The CDR3 is CASRRTSGRVTGELFF. Here the CDR3 DNA reads TGTGCCAGTAGGAGGACTAGCGGGAGGGTCACCGGGGAGCTGTTTTTT.